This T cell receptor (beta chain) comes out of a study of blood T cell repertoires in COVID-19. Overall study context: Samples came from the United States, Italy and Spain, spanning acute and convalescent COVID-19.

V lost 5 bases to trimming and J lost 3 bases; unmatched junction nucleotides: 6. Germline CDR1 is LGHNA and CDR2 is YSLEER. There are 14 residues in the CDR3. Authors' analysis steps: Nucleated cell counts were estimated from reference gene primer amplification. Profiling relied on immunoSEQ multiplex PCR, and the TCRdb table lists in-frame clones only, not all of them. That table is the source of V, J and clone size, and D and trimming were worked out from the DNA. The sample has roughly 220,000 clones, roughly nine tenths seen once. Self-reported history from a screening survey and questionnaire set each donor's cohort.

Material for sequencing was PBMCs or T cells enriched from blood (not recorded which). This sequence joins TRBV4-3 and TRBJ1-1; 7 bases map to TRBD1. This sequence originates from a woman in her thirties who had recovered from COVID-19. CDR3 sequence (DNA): TGCGCCAGCAGCTTTCGACAGGGTGACACTGAAGCTTTCTTT. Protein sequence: CASSFRQGDTEAFF.